What follows are 15 T cell receptor beta chains derived from one specimen sequenced in a study of cytomegalovirus exposure and HLA in healthy donors. Amplification used 60 Vbeta primers and 13 Jbeta primers. Clones were read by immunoSEQ multiplex PCR, and TCRdb kept only the in-frame ones, dropping some. The sample lists some 130,000 clones; roughly 78% were seen once. What was sequenced was PBMCs. These receptors all stem from a male donor in good health and CMV-seronegative.

In this sample, this clone turned up once. The gene calls are TRBV27 and TRBJ2-7; the D is unclear. Between the trimmed V and J ends, which lost 0 bases and 7 bases, there was a span of 7 bases. Germline loops: CDR1 MNHEY, CDR2 SMNVEV (reference sequence). The CDR3 contains 12 residues. DNA for the CDR3: TGTGCCAGCAGTTTATCATCGGGTGAGCAGTACTTC. It translates to CASSLSSGEQYF.

This chain links TRBV10-3 with TRBJ2-7, with TRBD1 as a possible D gene (5 bases). CDR3 size: 13 residues. Germline CDR1 reads ENHRY; CDR2 reads SYGVKD. Deletions cut 4 bases from V and 2 bases from J, with 9 bases between. The CDR3 nucleotides are TGTGCCATCAGTGTGACAGCAACCTACGAGCAGTACTTC. This translates into CAISVTATYEQYF.

The chain recombines TRBV6-5 with TRBJ1-4; maybe TRBD1 (5 bases). The germline V gene has CDR1 MNHEY and CDR2 SVGAGI. The CDR3 is 14 amino acids. V shed 5 bases and J shed 8 bases, with 15 bases lying between them. As DNA, the CDR3 is TGTGCCAGCAGTCCCGGGACTCGGGGGGAAAAACTGTTTTTT. Its protein is CASSPGTRGEKLFF.

V is TRBV21-1 and J is TRBJ2-7; the table gives TRBD2 as D, unverified against the DNA. TRBV21-1 counts as a pseudogene. The CDR3 spans 17 residues. Here the CDR3 DNA reads TGTGCCAGCAGCAACCGCGGGACTAGCGGGAGGGACTACGAGCAGTACTTC. Its protein product is CASSNRGTSGRDYEQYF.

V usage is TRBV5-1 and J usage is TRBJ2-7; TRBD1 agrees at 9 bases. Germline trimming cut 4 bases from V and 2 bases from J; bases unmatched to any gene: 7. The CDR3 is 15 residues long. Per germline, CDR1 SGHRS and CDR2 YFSETQ. Here the CDR3 reads CASSGPGQGTYEQYF. In DNA, the CDR3 is TGCGCCAGCAGCGGACCGGGACAGGGCACCTACGAGCAGTACTTC.

CDR3 sequence reads: CASSLVAGGRGYEQYF. CDR3 bases: TGTGCCAGCAGCTTGGTTGCGGGGGGGCGGGGGTACGAGCAGTACTTC. The V and J genes are TRBV5-6 and TRBJ2-7; TRBD2 matches 9 bases. CDR1 SGHDT and CDR2 YYEEEE come from the germline V gene. The CDR3 has 16 amino acids. V was clipped by 0 bases and J by 4 bases; unmatched bases: 8.

V and J are TRBV5-8 and TRBJ1-5; no clear D gene. Germline values: CDR1 SGHTS, CDR2 YDEGEE. The CDR3 runs 18 residues. With 4 bases removed from V and 0 bases from J, the gap between germline ends came to 20 bases. Written as DNA, the CDR3 is TGTGCCAGCAGCGTCTTCTTTGGGAGGCAAAGTAGCAATCAGCCCCAGCATTTT. Protein: CASSVFFGRQSSNQPQHF.

This chain joins TRBV18 and TRBJ1-1; D remains ambiguous. Trimming left V 4 bases short and J 1 base short, with 10 bases between. CDR3 length equals 14 residues. Germline assignment: CDR1 KGHSH and CDR2 LQKENI. CDR3 protein: CASSQVEANTEAFF. DNA of the CDR3: TGTGCCAGCTCACAAGTGGAGGCGAACACTGAAGCTTTCTTT.

J is TRBJ1-2 and V is TRBV2; D not resolved. CDR1 is SNHLY, CDR2 FYNNEI, per germline. The CDR3 is made up of 12 amino acids. V lost 6 bases and J 1 base, leaving 6 bases between the germline ends. CDR3 amino acids: CASRERNYGYTF. CDR3 coding DNA: TGTGCCAGCAGGGAACGTAACTATGGCTACACCTTC.

The chain recombines TRBV19 with TRBJ2-7, with D possibly matching TRBD1 (6 bases). This CDR3 is built from 15 residues. Germline values: CDR1 LNHDA, CDR2 SQIVND (reference sequence). V lost 0 bases and J lost 4, with 13 bases in between. CDR3 coding DNA: TGTGCCAGTAGTATAGATCTACAGGGAAATTACGAGCAGTACTTC. This gives the protein CASSIDLQGNYEQYF.

The J gene is TRBJ1-5, the V gene TRBV30, with 8 bases identical to TRBD1. The V gene end was trimmed by 4 bases and the J gene end by 6 bases; junction bases not matched to a gene: 5. The germline gives CDR1 GTSNPN, CDR2 SVGIG (reference sequence). This CDR3 region has 13 residues. The CDR3 loop reads CAWTAQGGQPQHF. CDR3 DNA sequence: TGTGCCTGGACCGCACAGGGGGGTCAGCCCCAGCATTTT.

The chain's CDR3 is CASSQATNTGELFF. CDR3 nucleotides: TGTGCCAGCTCACAGGCGACTAACACCGGGGAGCTGTTTTTT. The V gene is TRBV18, the J gene TRBJ2-2; D is ambiguous. The CDR3 consists of 14 residues. The ends were cut back, 4 bases at V and 2 bases at J, with 8 bases in the middle. Per germline, CDR1 KGHSH and CDR2 LQKENI.

Only a few counts were recorded for this clone. The chain employs TRBV19 and TRBJ2-3, with unresolved D. V lost 6 bases and J lost 5, with 6 bases in between. CDR1 and CDR2 (germline): LNHDA, SQIVND (reference sequence). The CDR3 is made up of 11 amino acids. CDR3 sequence: CASSFLDTQYF. The CDR3 bases are TGTGCCAGTAGCTTTCTAGATACGCAGTATTTT.

The V call is TRBV11-2, the J call TRBJ2-2; TRBD2 aligns across 10 bases. The CDR3 sequence is 18 residues long. The germline V gene has CDR1 SGHAT and CDR2 FQNNGV. V gave up 3 bases and J gave up 1 base; unmatched junction bases: 8. The chain's CDR3 is CASSLGDRLAGNTGELFF. The CDR3, as DNA: TGTGCCAGCAGCTTGGGGGATCGACTAGCGGGGAACACCGGGGAGCTGTTTTTT.

J is TRBJ1-1 and V is TRBV7-2; TRBD1 agrees at 12 bases. V shed 6 bases and J 3 bases; nucleotides not matched to a gene: 8. The CDR3 is 16 amino acids. Germline V gives CDR1 SGHTA, CDR2 FQGNSA. The CDR3 here is CASSSGTGGSYTEAFF. The DNA for the CDR3 is TGTGCCAGCAGTTCAGGGACAGGGGGCTCGTACACTGAAGCTTTCTTT. The full variable domain, completed using reference TRBV7-2 and TRBJ1-1, is GAGVSQSPSNKVTEKGKDVELRCDPISGHTALYWYRQSLGQGLEFLIYFQGNSAPDKSGLPSDRFSAERTGGSVSTLTIQRTQQEDSAVYLCASSSGTGGSYTEAFFGQGTRLTVV.